Listed below are T cell receptor beta chains from one sample, sequenced in a study of blood T cell repertoires in COVID-19. The assay was immunoSEQ multiplex PCR, and TCRdb's table has in-frame clones only and misses some. The data hold 200,000 or so clones, with roughly 80% observed a single time. The sample consisted of peripheral blood. These receptors all come from a woman of 80 years or more with COVID-19, enrolled during active disease. Each CDR3 is given with its conserved first and last residue. D genes are given only for firm matches. Clone size is not always given. Where it is, it says once, few, many or a class for expanded clones.

J gene,D gene,V gene,clone size,CDR3 protein,CDR3 DNA
TRBJ2-7,TRBD1,TRBV7-2,.,CASSLDRGRYEQYF,TGTGCCAGCAGCTTGGACAGGGGGCGCTACGAGCAGTACTTC
TRBJ1-4,TRBD1,TRBV15,once,CATSSPGTGYEKLFF,TGTGCCACCAGCAGTCCCGGGACAGGGTACGAAAAACTGTTTTTT
TRBJ2-6,.,TRBV7-2,few,CASSLGPSQGGANVLTF,TGTGCCAGCAGCTTAGGGCCGTCCCAGGGTGGGGCCAACGTCCTGACTTTC
TRBJ1-6,.,TRBV5-1,once,CASSLFEQYNSPLHF,TGCGCCAGCAGCTTGTTCGAACAGTATAATTCACCCCTCCACTTT
TRBJ2-7,.,TRBV10-3,.,CAISEAGSSYEQYF,TGTGCCATCAGTGAGGCAGGAAGCTCCTACGAGCAGTACTTC
TRBJ2-3,.,TRBV27,.,CASSLFPQGGMVVTQYF,TGTGCCAGCAGTTTATTCCCACAAGGCGGGATGGTGGTTACGCAGTATTTT
TRBJ2-1,TRBD2,TRBV6-5,.,CASRGRLAGVDEQFF,TGTGCCAGCAGGGGAAGACTAGCGGGGGTGGATGAGCAGTTCTTC
TRBJ1-6,TRBD1,TRBV27,.,CASSRQGGSPLHF,TGTGCCAGCAGTAGACAGGGAGGTTCACCCCTCCACTTT
TRBJ1-4,.,TRBV4-1,.,CASSQVRAEEKLFF,TGCGCCAGCAGCCAAGTCAGGGCTGAGGAAAAACTGTTTTTT
TRBJ1-1,TRBD1,TRBV2,once,CASIRTGGNTEAFF,TGTGCCAGCATTCGGACAGGGGGGAACACTGAAGCTTTCTTT
TRBJ1-1,.,TRBV19,many,CASSIVEGSTEAFF,TGTGCCAGTAGTATAGTAGAGGGCTCCACTGAAGCTTTCTTT
TRBJ1-2,TRBD1,TRBV11-3,.,CASSPWTGPFGYTF,TGTGCCAGCAGTCCCTGGACAGGGCCCTTCGGCTACACCTTC
TRBJ1-4,.,TRBV11-3,once,CASSLRGTHATNEKLFF,TGTGCCAGCAGCTTAAGGGGGACGCATGCAACTAATGAAAAACTGTTTTTT
TRBJ2-5,TRBD2,TRBV29-1,.,CSVGTSGGQETQYF,TGCAGCGTCGGGACTAGCGGGGGTCAAGAGACCCAGTACTTC
TRBJ1-2,.,TRBV19,few,CASSWQNYGYTF,TGTGCCAGTAGTTGGCAGAACTATGGCTACACCTTC
TRBJ1-1,TRBD1,TRBV6-6,.,CASSYFGTGSTEAFF,TGTGCCAGCAGTTACTTCGGGACAGGCTCCACTGAAGCTTTCTTT
TRBJ2-3,TRBD2,TRBV9,.,CASSTSSGGTDTQYF,TGTGCCAGCAGCACCTCCAGCGGGGGTACAGATACGCAGTATTTT
TRBJ1-1,.,TRBV9,.,CASSPGINTEAFF,TGTGCCAGCAGCCCAGGTATCAACACTGAAGCTTTCTTT
TRBJ1-1,.,TRBV28,.,CASIPGGVYTEAFF,TGTGCCAGCATCCCAGGCGGGGTTTACACTGAAGCTTTCTTT
TRBJ2-1,TRBD2,TRBV4-3,.,CASSLIAGGFYNEQFF,TGCGCCAGCAGCCTTATAGCGGGGGGATTCTACAATGAGCAGTTCTTC
TRBJ2-3,.,TRBV5-1,.,CASSLGGGLTDTQYF,TGCGCCAGCAGCTTGGGTGGGGGCCTCACAGATACGCAGTATTTT
TRBJ1-1,.,TRBV7-6,.,CASSFEGNTEAFF,TGTGCCAGCAGCTTTGAGGGGAACACTGAAGCTTTCTTT